The present entry profiles one T cell receptor (beta chain) with its context. The data are from a study of blood T cell repertoires in COVID-19. Study details: The United States, Italy and Spain were the sources of the acute and convalescent COVID-19 samples. T cells, B-cell-depleted T cells, or PBMCs supplied cDNA or gDNA.

While infection was still active, Seattle patients were enrolled and then followed longitudinally. Authors' processing steps: It was from reference gene primer amplification that nucleated cell counts were estimated. Clones were sequenced by immunoSEQ multiplex PCR, and TCRdb holds only the in-frame ones, with some missing. V, J and clone size reflect that table, while D and trimming were determined from the DNA. The sample carries over 400,000 clones, 85% to 90% recorded once. The junction had 8 bases not matched to a gene; V was cut back by 5 bases and J by 9 bases. Germline V CDR1 and CDR2: SGHTA, FQGTGA. The CDR3 extends over 14 amino acids.

The clonotype was recovered from a woman between 45 and 65 years old with COVID-19, enrolled during active disease. The V call is TRBV7-3, the J call TRBJ2-1, with TRBD1 matching 9 bases. The sample taken for sequencing was peripheral blood. The CDR3 nucleotides are TGTGCCAGCAGCCGGGACAGGGCGTTCGGTGAGCAGTTCTTC. Protein sequence: CASSRDRAFGEQFF.